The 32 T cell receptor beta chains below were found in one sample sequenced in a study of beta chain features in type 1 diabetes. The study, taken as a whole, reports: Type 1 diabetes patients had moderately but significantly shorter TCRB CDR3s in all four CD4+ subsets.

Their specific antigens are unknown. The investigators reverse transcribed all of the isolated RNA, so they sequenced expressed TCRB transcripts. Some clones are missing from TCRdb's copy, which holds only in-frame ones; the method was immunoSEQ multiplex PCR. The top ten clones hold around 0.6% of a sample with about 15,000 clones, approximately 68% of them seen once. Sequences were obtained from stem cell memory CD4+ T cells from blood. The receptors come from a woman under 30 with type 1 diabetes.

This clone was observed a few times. CDR3 loop: CASSLVGGGGQDTGELFF. Written as DNA, the CDR3 is TGTGCCAGCAGCTTAGTTGGGGGCGGGGGCCAGGACACCGGGGAGCTGTTTTTT. This sequence joins TRBV7-2 and TRBJ2-2, with a weak D call TRBD2 (7 bases). V lost 1 base and J lost 3, with 18 bases in between. The CDR3 totals 18 residues. In germline, CDR1 is SGHTA, CDR2 FQGNSA.

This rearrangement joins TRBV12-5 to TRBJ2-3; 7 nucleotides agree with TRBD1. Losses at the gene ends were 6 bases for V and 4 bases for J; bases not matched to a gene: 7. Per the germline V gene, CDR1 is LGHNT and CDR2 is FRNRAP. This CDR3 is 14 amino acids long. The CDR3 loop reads CASGRQGFSDTQYF. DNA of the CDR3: TGTGCTAGTGGGAGACAGGGATTTTCAGATACGCAGTATTTT.

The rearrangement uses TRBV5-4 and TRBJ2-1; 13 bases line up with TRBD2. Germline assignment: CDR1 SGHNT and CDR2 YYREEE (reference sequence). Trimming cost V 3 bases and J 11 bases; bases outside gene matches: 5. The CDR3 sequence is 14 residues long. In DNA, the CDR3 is TGTGCCAGCAGCTCCCGGACTAGCGGGAGTAAGCAGTTCTTC. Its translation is CASSSRTSGSKQFF.

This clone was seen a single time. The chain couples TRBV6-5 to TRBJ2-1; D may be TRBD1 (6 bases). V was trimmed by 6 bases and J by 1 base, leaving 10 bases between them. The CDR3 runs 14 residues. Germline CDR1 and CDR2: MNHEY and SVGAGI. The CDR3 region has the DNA TGTGCCAGCAGGAGGGACAATTCCTACAATGAGCAGTTCTTC. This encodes CASRRDNSYNEQFF.

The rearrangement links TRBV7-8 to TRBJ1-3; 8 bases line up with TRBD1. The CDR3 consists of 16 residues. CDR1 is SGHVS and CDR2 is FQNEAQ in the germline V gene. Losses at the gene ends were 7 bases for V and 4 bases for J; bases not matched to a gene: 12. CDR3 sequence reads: CASMATDRDIGNTIYF. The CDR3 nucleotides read TGTGCCAGCATGGCGACGGACAGGGATATAGGAAACACCATATATTTT.

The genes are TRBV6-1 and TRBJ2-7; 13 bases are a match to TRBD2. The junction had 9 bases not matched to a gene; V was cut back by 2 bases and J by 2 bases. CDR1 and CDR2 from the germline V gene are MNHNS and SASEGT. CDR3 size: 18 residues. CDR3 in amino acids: CASSELTSGRASTYEQYF. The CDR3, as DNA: TGTGCCAGCAGTGAACTCACTAGCGGGAGGGCCAGTACCTACGAGCAGTACTTC.

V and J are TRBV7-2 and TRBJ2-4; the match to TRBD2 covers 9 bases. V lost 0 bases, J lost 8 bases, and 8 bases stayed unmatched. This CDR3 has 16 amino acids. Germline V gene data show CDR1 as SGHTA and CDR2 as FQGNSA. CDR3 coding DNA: TGTGCCAGCAGCTTAGCCGGGCCGGGACTAGCCGACATTCAGTACTTC. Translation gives CASSLAGPGLADIQYF.

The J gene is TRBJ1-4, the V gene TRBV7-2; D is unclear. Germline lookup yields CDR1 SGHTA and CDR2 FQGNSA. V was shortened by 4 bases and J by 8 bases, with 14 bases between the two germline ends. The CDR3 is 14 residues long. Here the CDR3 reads CASSYSSGREKLFF. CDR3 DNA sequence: TGTGCCAGCAGCTACAGCTCCGGGAGAGAAAAACTGTTTTTT. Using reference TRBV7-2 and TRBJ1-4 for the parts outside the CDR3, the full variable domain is GAGVSQSPSNKVTEKGKDVELRCDPISGHTALYWYRQSLGQGLEFLIYFQGNSAPDKSGLPSDRFSAERTGGSVSTLTIQRTQQEDSAVYLCASSYSSGREKLFFGSGTQLSVL.

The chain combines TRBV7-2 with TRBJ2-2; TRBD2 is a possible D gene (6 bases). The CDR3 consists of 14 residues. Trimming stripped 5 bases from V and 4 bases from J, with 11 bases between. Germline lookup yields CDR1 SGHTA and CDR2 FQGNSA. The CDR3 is CASSPGLATGELFF. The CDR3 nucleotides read TGTGCCAGCAGCCCGGGACTTGCCACCGGGGAGCTGTTTTTT.

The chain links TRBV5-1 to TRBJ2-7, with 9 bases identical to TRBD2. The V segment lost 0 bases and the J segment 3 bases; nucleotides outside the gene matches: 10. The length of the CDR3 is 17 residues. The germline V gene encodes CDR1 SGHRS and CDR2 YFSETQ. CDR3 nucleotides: TGCGCCAGCAGCTTGGCCAGCGCGGGAGGGCCAGTCTACGAGCAGTACTTC. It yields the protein CASSLASAGGPVYEQYF.

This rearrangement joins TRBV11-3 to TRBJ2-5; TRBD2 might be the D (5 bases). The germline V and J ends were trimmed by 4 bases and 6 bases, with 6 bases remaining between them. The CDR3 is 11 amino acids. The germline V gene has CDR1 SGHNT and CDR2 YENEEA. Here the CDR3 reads CASSSSKTQYF. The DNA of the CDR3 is TGTGCCAGCAGCTCTAGCAAGACCCAGTACTTC.

In nucleotides, the CDR3 is TGTGCCTGGACCTATCGCGGGGGGAACACTGAAGCTTTCTTT. Its protein product is CAWTYRGGNTEAFF. The rearrangement links TRBV30 to TRBJ1-1; tentatively, D is TRBD1 (5 bases). CDR1 is GTSNPN, CDR2 SVGIG, per germline (reference sequence). This CDR3 spans 14 amino acids. V was trimmed by 4 bases and J by 1 base, leaving 13 bases between them.

The CDR3 bases are TGTGCCAGCAGTCGAGGGGGGGATAATGAAAAACTGTTTTTT. Translation: CASSRGGDNEKLFF. The chain has TRBV28 and TRBJ1-4, with a weak D call TRBD1 (6 bases). Trimming pared 5 bases from V and 4 bases from J, leaving 11 bases between. This CDR3 region has 14 residues. Per the germline V gene, CDR1 is MDHEN and CDR2 is SYDVKM.

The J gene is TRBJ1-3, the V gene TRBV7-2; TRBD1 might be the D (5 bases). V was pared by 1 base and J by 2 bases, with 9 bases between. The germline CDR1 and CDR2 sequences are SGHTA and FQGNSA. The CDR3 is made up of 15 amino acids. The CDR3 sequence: CASSLDRSPGNTIYF. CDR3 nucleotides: TGTGCCAGCAGCTTAGACAGGTCGCCTGGAAACACCATATATTTT.

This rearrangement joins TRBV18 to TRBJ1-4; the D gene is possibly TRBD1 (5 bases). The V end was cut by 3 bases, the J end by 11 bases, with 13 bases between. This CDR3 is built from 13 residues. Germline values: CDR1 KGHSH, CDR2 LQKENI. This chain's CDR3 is CASSPSRRDKLFF. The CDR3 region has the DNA TGTGCCAGCTCACCCTCCCGGCGGGACAAACTGTTTTTT.

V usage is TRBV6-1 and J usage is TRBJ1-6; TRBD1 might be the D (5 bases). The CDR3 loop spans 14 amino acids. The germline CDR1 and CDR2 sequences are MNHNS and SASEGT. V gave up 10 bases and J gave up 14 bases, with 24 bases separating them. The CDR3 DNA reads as TGTGCCACAAAAGACGGGGCGGGAAGGACGTCCCTCCACTTT. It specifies CATKDGAGRTSLHF.

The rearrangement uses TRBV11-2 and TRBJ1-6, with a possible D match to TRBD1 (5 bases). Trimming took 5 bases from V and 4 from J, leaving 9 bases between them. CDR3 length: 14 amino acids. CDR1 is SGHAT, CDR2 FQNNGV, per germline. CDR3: CASSLRQYNSPLHF. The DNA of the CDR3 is TGTGCCAGCAGCCTCCGACAGTATAATTCACCCCTCCACTTT.

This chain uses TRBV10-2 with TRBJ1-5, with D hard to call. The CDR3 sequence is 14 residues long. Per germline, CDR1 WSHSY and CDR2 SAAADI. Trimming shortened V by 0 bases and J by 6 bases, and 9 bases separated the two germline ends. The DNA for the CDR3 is TGCGCCAGCAGTGAGTCGTTGGGAGGTCAGCCCCAGCATTTT. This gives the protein CASSESLGGQPQHF.

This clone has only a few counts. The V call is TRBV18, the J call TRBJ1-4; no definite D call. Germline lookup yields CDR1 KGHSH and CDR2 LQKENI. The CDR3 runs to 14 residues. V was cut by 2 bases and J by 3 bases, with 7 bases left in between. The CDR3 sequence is CASSPAGANEKLFF. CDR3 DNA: TGTGCCAGCTCACCAGCCGGGGCTAATGAAAAACTGTTTTTT.

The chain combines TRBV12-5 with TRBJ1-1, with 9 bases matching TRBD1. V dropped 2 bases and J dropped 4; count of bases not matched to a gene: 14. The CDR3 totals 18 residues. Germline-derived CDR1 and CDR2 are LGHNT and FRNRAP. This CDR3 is CASGLSSGTGTLGTEAFF. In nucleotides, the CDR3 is TGTGCTAGTGGTTTGTCATCCGGGACAGGGACCCTGGGCACTGAAGCTTTCTTT.

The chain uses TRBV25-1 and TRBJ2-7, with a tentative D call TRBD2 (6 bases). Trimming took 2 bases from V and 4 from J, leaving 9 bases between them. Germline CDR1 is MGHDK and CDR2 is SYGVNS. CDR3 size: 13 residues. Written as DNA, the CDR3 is TGTGCCAGCAGTGAAGTGGGAGGATACGAGCAGTACTTC. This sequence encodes CASSEVGGYEQYF.

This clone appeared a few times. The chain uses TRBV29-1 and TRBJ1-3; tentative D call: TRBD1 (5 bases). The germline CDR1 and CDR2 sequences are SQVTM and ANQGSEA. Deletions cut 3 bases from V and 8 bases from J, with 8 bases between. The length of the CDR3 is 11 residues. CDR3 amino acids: CSVEMGHTIYF. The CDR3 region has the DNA TGCAGCGTTGAGATGGGGCACACCATATATTTT.

CDR3 amino acids: CASSHSYEQYF. The CDR3 DNA sequence: TGTGCCAGCAGCCACAGCTACGAGCAGTACTTC. The V gene is TRBV7-8, the J gene TRBJ2-7, with D hard to call. The CDR3 has 11 residues. With 5 bases removed from V and 3 bases from J, the gap between germline ends came to 5 bases. Germline CDR1 is SGHVS and CDR2 is FQNEAQ.

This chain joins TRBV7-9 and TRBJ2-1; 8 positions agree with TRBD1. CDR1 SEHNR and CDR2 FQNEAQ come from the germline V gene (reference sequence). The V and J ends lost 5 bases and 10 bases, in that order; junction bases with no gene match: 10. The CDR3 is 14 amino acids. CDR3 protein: CASSPTVYRGEQFF. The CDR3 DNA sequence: TGTGCCAGCAGCCCAACGGTCTACAGGGGGGAGCAGTTCTTC.

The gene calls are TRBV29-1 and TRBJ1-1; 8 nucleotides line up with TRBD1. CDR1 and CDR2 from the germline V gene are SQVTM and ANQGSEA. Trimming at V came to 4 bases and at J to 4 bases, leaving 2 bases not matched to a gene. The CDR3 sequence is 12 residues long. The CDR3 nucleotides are TGCAGCGTTGGGACAGGGCGCACTGAAGCTTTCTTT. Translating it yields CSVGTGRTEAFF. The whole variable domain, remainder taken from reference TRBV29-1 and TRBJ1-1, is SAVISQKPSRDICQRGTSLTIQCQVDSQVTMMFWYRQQPGQSLTLIATANQGSEATYESGFVIDKFPISRPNLTFSTLTVSNMSPEDSSIYLCSVGTGRTEAFFGQGTRLTVV.

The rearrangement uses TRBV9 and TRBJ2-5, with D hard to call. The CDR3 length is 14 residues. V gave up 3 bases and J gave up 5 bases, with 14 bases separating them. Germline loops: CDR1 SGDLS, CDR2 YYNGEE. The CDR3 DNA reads TGTGCCAGCAGCGGGTTGGTCATCGGGGAGACCCAGTACTTC. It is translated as CASSGLVIGETQYF. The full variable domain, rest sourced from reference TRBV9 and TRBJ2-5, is DSGVTQTPKHLITATGQRVTLRCSPRSGDLSVYWYQQSLDQGLQFLIQYYNGEERAKGNILERFSAQQFPDLHSELNLSSLELGDSALYFCASSGLVIGETQYFGPGTRLLVL.

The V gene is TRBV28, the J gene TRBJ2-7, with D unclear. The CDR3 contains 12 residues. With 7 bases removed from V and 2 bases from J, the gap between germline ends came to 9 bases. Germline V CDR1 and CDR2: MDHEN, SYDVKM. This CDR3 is CASMAGTYEQYF. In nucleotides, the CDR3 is TGTGCCAGCATGGCAGGAACCTACGAGCAGTACTTC.

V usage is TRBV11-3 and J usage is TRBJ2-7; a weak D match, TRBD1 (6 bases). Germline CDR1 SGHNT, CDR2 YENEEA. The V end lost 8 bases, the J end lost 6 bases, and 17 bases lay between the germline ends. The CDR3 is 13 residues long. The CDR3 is CASGAVTGAEQYF. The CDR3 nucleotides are TGTGCCAGCGGAGCGGTGACAGGCGCCGAGCAGTACTTC.

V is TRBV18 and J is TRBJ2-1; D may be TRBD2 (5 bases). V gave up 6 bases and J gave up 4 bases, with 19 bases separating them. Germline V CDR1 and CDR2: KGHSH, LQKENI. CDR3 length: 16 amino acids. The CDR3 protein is CASSPNPQRPYNEQFF. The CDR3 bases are TGTGCCAGCTCCCCCAATCCCCAGCGGCCTTACAATGAGCAGTTCTTC.

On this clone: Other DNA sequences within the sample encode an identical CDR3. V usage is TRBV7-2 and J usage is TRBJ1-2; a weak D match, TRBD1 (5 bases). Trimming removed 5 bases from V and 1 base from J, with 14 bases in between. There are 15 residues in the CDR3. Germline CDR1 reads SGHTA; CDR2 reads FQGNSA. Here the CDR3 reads CASSREPGNNYGYTF. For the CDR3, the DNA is TGTGCCAGCAGCCGCGAACCAGGGAATAACTATGGCTACACCTTC.

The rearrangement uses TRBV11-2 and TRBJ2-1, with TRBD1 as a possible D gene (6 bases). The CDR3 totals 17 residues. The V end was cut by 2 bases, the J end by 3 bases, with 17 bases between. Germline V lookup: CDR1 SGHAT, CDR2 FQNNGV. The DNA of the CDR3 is TGTGCCAGCAGCTTAACCCCTGGACAGCGATTCTACAATGAGCAGTTCTTC. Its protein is CASSLTPGQRFYNEQFF.

The CDR3 is CASIPGTGTVFF. As DNA, the CDR3 is TGTGCCAGCATTCCCGGGACAGGGACTGTTTTCTTT. The chain joins TRBV6-5 to TRBJ1-1, with 9 bases aligning to TRBD1. With V trimmed by 7 bases and J by 13 bases, 10 bases remained unmatched. Germline V gene sequence: CDR1 MNHEY, CDR2 SVGAGI. This CDR3 has 12 residues.